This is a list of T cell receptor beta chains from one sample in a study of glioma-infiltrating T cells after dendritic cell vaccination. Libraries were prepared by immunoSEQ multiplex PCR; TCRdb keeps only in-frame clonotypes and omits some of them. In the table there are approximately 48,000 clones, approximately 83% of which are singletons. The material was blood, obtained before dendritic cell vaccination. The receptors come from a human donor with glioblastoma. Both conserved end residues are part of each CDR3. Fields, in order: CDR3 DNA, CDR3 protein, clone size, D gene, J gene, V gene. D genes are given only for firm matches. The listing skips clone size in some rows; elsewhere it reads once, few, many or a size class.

TGCGCCAGCAGTGTTAGCGGGAGGGGCAATGAGCAGTTCTTC CASSVSGRGNEQFF few TRBD2 TRBJ2-1 TRBV10-2
TGTGCCAGCAGCAAGTCAGGACAGGGGAGGGGAGAGACCCAGTACTTC CASSKSGQGRGETQYF . TRBD1 TRBJ2-5 TRBV7-8
TGTGCCAGCAGTTATCCCGGGACAGGGGCTACAGATACGCAGTATTTT CASSYPGTGATDTQYF once TRBD1 TRBJ2-3 TRBV6-5
TGTGCTAGTGGGTCACCCCCGGGAGCCCGTCGGAATGAGCAGTTCTTC CASGSPPGARRNEQFF . . TRBJ2-1 TRBV12-5
TGTGCCAGCAGCTTTGAGTCGACAGGTCCTATGAACACTGAAGCTTTCTTT CASSFESTGPMNTEAFF . . TRBJ1-1 TRBV7-8
TGTGCCAGCAGCTTGGGAGGGTGGCAGACTGAAGCTTTCTTT CASSLGGWQTEAFF few . TRBJ1-1 TRBV5-6
TGCGCCAGCAGTTTAGACAGTCAAGCAGAGACCCAGTACTTC CASSLDSQAETQYF . . TRBJ2-5 TRBV5-1
TGTGCCAGCAGCCGAGATGGTATACTAGCCGCTACCGGGGAGCTGTTTTTT CASSRDGILAATGELFF . . TRBJ2-2 TRBV7-2
TGTGCCAGCAGCCCAGGGGGCCGTTCCTACAATGAGCAGTTCTTC CASSPGGRSYNEQFF . TRBD1 TRBJ2-1 TRBV7-2
TGTGCCAGCGGACAGGGGTGGACAGATACGCAGTATTTT CASGQGWTDTQYF . TRBD1 TRBJ2-3 TRBV2
TGTGCCAGCAGCGTAGACAGGGTTGGGCACGAGCAGTACTTC CASSVDRVGHEQYF . . TRBJ2-7 TRBV9
TGTGCCAGTAGTCCAGGGACAGGGTCCTACAATGAGCAGTTCTTC CASSPGTGSYNEQFF once TRBD1 TRBJ2-1 TRBV19
TGCGCCAGCAGCATACTAGCGGGATCCTACAATGAGCAGTTCTTC CASSILAGSYNEQFF . TRBD2 TRBJ2-1 TRBV4-3
TGTGCCATCAGGGACGAAGGGGGCCTAAAAGGCTACACCTTC CAIRDEGGLKGYTF . TRBD1 TRBJ1-2 TRBV10-3
TGTGCCAGCAGTCGACAGGGGGCAGTTAACGAGCAGTACTTC CASSRQGAVNEQYF . TRBD1 TRBJ2-7 TRBV28
TGTGCCTGGAGGGGGACAGGGACCAGCTCCTACAATGAGCAGTTCTTC CAWRGTGTSSYNEQFF . TRBD1 TRBJ2-1 TRBV30
TGTGCCAGCAGCCGCCTCCCCGGACTCGGCAATGAGCAGTTCTTC CASSRLPGLGNEQFF . . TRBJ2-1 TRBV11-3
TGTGCCAGCGAGGGACAGGGGCCAACTAATGAAAAACTGTTTTTT CASEGQGPTNEKLFF . TRBD1 TRBJ1-4 TRBV6-1
TGTGCCAGCAGCCGGACAGGGGACTATGGCTACACCTTC CASSRTGDYGYTF . TRBD1 TRBJ1-2 TRBV5-4
TGTGCCAGTAGTATGACTAGCGGGAGTCTGAACGAGCAGTACTTC CASSMTSGSLNEQYF medium-sized TRBD2 TRBJ2-7 TRBV19
TGTGCCAGCAAGAGGGGACAGAGCTATGGCTACACCTTC CASKRGQSYGYTF . TRBD1 TRBJ1-2 TRBV7-9
TGCGCCAGCAGGGACACAGGGGGGGCCCCGGGGTTAAACATTCAGTACTTC CASRDTGGAPGLNIQYF few . TRBJ2-4 TRBV10-2
TGCGCCAGCAGCGGGACAGGGATTTCACCCCTCCACTTT CASSGTGISPLHF . TRBD1 TRBJ1-6 TRBV5-1
TGTGCCAGCAGCGGAACCGGGACAGGGCATTCTGAAGCTTTCTTT CASSGTGTGHSEAFF . TRBD1 TRBJ1-1 TRBV9
TGTGCCAGCAGCCAGAACACTGAAGCTTTCTTT CASSQNTEAFF . . TRBJ1-1 TRBV5-4
TGTGCCAGCAGCCCGGCAGGGCCGATTGATACGCAGTATTTT CASSPAGPIDTQYF . . TRBJ2-3 TRBV7-9
TGCGCCAGCAGCCAAGCAGCAGCAGGGTACAATGAGCAGTTCTTC CASSQAAAGYNEQFF . . TRBJ2-1 TRBV4-3
TGTGCCAGCCGTAGGGAGGGGCTTGGAAACACCATATATTTT CASRREGLGNTIYF once . TRBJ1-3 TRBV2
TGTGCCACCAGCAGGGACAATTCCCCCCTCCACTTT CATSRDNSPLHF once . TRBJ1-6 TRBV15
TGCGCCAGCAGCATAGGACAGGGAAGATGGGCAGATACGCAGTATTTT CASSIGQGRWADTQYF . TRBD1 TRBJ2-3 TRBV5-1
TGTGCCAGCAGCGATACAGGGATTGTAGATGAAAAACTGTTTTTT CASSDTGIVDEKLFF . . TRBJ1-4 TRBV2
TGTGCCAGCAGCTTACGGGGGGGGGCGGGCACTGAAGCTTTCTTT CASSLRGGAGTEAFF . . TRBJ1-1 TRBV7-2
TGTGCCAGCTCACCCCGACAAAACCAGCACGAAAAACTGTTTTTT CASSPRQNQHEKLFF once . TRBJ1-4 TRBV18
TGTGCCAGCAGCTTTGGCGAGACCCAGTACTTC CASSFGETQYF . . TRBJ2-5 TRBV11-2
TGCGCCAGCAAATTGACAGGGTCGCGGGAGCAGTACTTC CASKLTGSREQYF . TRBD1 TRBJ2-7 TRBV5-1
TGTGCCAGCAGCCTCTTCGGGGGTGAAGCTTTCTTT CASSLFGGEAFF . . TRBJ1-1 TRBV7-8
TGTGCCAGCAGGCAAACGGGACTAGCGGGAGTCGAGCAGTACTTC CASRQTGLAGVEQYF . TRBD2 TRBJ2-7 TRBV7-8
TGCGCCAGCAGCTTTACCGGGTCTCCCGAAAGGAACACTGAAGCTTTCTTT CASSFTGSPERNTEAFF few . TRBJ1-1 TRBV5-1
TGTGCCAGCAGCACCCGGGGGGCAGGGGGCGCGGCTTTCTTT CASSTRGAGGAAFF . TRBD1 TRBJ1-1 TRBV7-2
TGCGCCAGCAGCCGCTCTCAGGGTAACACTGAAGCTTTCTTT CASSRSQGNTEAFF . . TRBJ1-1 TRBV5-1
TGCAGCGCCAGGGGGCCCAGGAACACTGAAGCTTTCTTT CSARGPRNTEAFF . TRBD1 TRBJ1-1 TRBV29-1
TGTGCCAGCAGTCCTTCAGGGGCTGGGTCTGGAAACACCATATATTTT CASSPSGAGSGNTIYF . . TRBJ1-3 TRBV9
TGCGCCAGCAGCTTCGGGACAGGGCCTCTCCAGCCCCAGCATTTT CASSFGTGPLQPQHF . TRBD1 TRBJ1-5 TRBV5-1
TGTGCCAGCAGTTCCCTTGGAACAGTGTACACAGATACGCAGTATTTT CASSSLGTVYTDTQYF . . TRBJ2-3 TRBV7-2
TGTGCCTGGAGCGCCGTGACAGGGTGGGGGGAGACCCAGTACTTC CAWSAVTGWGETQYF . TRBD1 TRBJ2-5 TRBV30
TGTGCCAGCAGTGCAGGGGAGGGGTCTGGGGCCAACGTCCTGACTTTC CASSAGEGSGANVLTF . . TRBJ2-6 TRBV25-1
TGTGCCAGCAGTTACTCGGGCCCGAACAATGAGCAGTTCTTC CASSYSGPNNEQFF . . TRBJ2-1 TRBV6-5
TGTGCCAGCAGCGTAGGAGGGTCTGGCTACACCTTC CASSVGGSGYTF once . TRBJ1-2 TRBV9
TGCGCCAGCAGCTTGGAAGGGGGGGGGACAGATACGCAGTATTTT CASSLEGGGTDTQYF . . TRBJ2-3 TRBV5-1
TGTGCCAGCAGTCTCATCCCGAGCTCCTATAATTCACCCCTCCACTTT CASSLIPSSYNSPLHF . . TRBJ1-6 TRBV27
TGTGCCAGCAGCTTCTCGAAGGGCAGGGTCGGATTAAGCTATGGCTACACCTTC CASSFSKGRVGLSYGYTF . . TRBJ1-2 TRBV11-2
TGTGCCAGCACCAACCGGGACAGGGGGCCTTACGAGCAGTACTTC CASTNRDRGPYEQYF . TRBD1 TRBJ2-7 TRBV2
TGTGCCAGCAGCTTGGACAGGGGGCGAGGCTACACCTTC CASSLDRGRGYTF . TRBD1 TRBJ1-2 TRBV11-3
TGCGCCAGCAGCTTGGGGACAGGGGGCGCTGATGGCTACACCTTC CASSLGTGGADGYTF . TRBD1 TRBJ1-2 TRBV5-1
TGTGCCAGCAGCCACAGAAAAGGAATCGGGACAAACGACAATGAGCAGTTCTTC CASSHRKGIGTNDNEQFF . . TRBJ2-1 TRBV4-2
TGTGCCAGCAGCCACCCACCCAAAGGGACAACGGGAGGAGGCTATGGCTACACCTTC CASSHPPKGTTGGGYGYTF . . TRBJ1-2 TRBV4-2
TGTGCCAGCAGCTCGGGACTAGCGGGGCAAGAGACCCAGTACTTC CASSSGLAGQETQYF . TRBD2 TRBJ2-5 TRBV13